This is a list of T cell receptor beta chains from one sample in a study of blood T cell repertoires in COVID-19. Here immunoSEQ multiplex PCR was the method, and the copy in TCRdb shows in-frame clones only, minus some. This repertoire shows over 35,000 clones, around 85% found once; its top ten account for 35% to 45%. Specimen: peripheral blood. The source is a man in his sixties with active or convalescent COVID-19. Each CDR3 is given with its conserved first and last residue. The D gene is left open where the match is weak. Not all rows give a size; the values are once, few, many and, for expanded clones, a class.

- | TRBJ2-1 | TRBV27 | TRBD2 | TGTGCCAGCAGTTTACCCGGGACTAGCGGGGGGCGTGAGCAGTTCTTC | CASSLPGTSGGREQFF
- | TRBJ1-5 | TRBV21-1 | - | TGTGCCAGCACCTCAGGACAGACTGGGATTAATAGCAATCAGCCCCAGCATTTT | CASTSGQTGINSNQPQHF
- | TRBJ2-1 | TRBV7-9 | - | TGTGCCAGCAGCTTGAGGGACCTGACGGCTAGCGAGTATGAGCAGTTCTTC | CASSLRDLTASEYEQFF
- | TRBJ1-2 | TRBV28 | - | TGTGCCAGCAGCACCGGACAGACTTATGGCTACACCTTC | CASSTGQTYGYTF
- | TRBJ1-5 | TRBV2 | - | TGTGCCAGCAGACAAACAGGTATCAATCAGCCCCAGCATTTT | CASRQTGINQPQHF
- | TRBJ2-3 | TRBV6-2/TRBV6-3 | TRBD1 | TGTGCCAGCAGTTACTCCACAGGGGCCAACACAGATACGCAGTATTTT | CASSYSTGANTDTQYF
- | TRBJ2-1 | TRBV13 | TRBD2 | TGTGCCAGCAGCTTAGGACTAGCGGCTATGGGTCTGTTCTTC | CASSLGLAAMGLFF
- | TRBJ1-2 | TRBV7-2 | - | TGTGCCAGCAGCCCGGACAGTAACTATGGCTACACCTTC | CASSPDSNYGYTF
- | TRBJ1-4 | TRBV5-1 | TRBD1 | TGCGCCAGCAGCTCCGGACAGGAGAGGGGAAAACTGTTTTTT | CASSSGQERGKLFF
once | TRBJ2-1 | TRBV15 | TRBD2 | TGTGCCACCAGCAGACCCCTAGCGGGAACCGCGCATGAGCAGTTCTTC | CATSRPLAGTAHEQFF
few | TRBJ1-2 | TRBV6-6 | TRBD1 | TGTGCCAGCAGTTACTCCGGGACAGTCTATGGCTACACCTTC | CASSYSGTVYGYTF
- | TRBJ1-3 | TRBV11-2 | - | TGTGCCAGCAGCTTAGGGGGCCAGGGGTTCTCTGGAAACACCATATATTTT | CASSLGGQGFSGNTIYF
- | TRBJ1-1 | TRBV29-1 | - | TGCAGCGTTGGAGGTCGGAACACTGAAGCTTTCTTT | CSVGGRNTEAFF
- | TRBJ2-1 | TRBV9 | TRBD2 | TGTGCCAGCAGCGAACTAGCGGGGGTTAACAATGAGCAGTTCTTC | CASSELAGVNNEQFF
- | TRBJ2-5 | TRBV18 | - | TGTGCCAGCTCACCTGGACGGGGGAACAAAGAGACCCAGTACTTC | CASSPGRGNKETQYF
- | TRBJ1-2 | TRBV10-2 | - | TGCGCCAGCAGTGAGTCGACTCGGGGGGATGGCTACACCTTC | CASSESTRGDGYTF
- | TRBJ2-6 | TRBV5-4 | - | TGTGCCAGCAGCTTCGATAGAGGGAAGGGGGCCAACGTCCTGACTTTC | CASSFDRGKGANVLTF
- | TRBJ2-1 | TRBV5-1 | TRBD2 | TGCGCCAGCAGCCACACTAGCGGGAGGGCCCCCAATGAGCAGTTCTTC | CASSHTSGRAPNEQFF
- | TRBJ2-1 | TRBV19 | TRBD1 | TGTGCCAGTAGTATCGGCGGGACAGGGCGAAATGAGCAGTTCTTC | CASSIGGTGRNEQFF
- | TRBJ1-2 | TRBV7-8 | - | TGTGCCAGCAGCTTAGGTTTGGACAATTCCTATGGCTACACCTTC | CASSLGLDNSYGYTF
- | TRBJ2-3 | TRBV5-6 | - | TGTGCCAGCAGCCCCGACTTTGGAGGCACAGATACGCAGTATTTT | CASSPDFGGTDTQYF
- | TRBJ1-6 | TRBV19 | - | TGTGCCAGTAGTATAGATGGGGCCGGGAATTCACCCCTCCACTTT | CASSIDGAGNSPLHF
- | TRBJ2-1 | TRBV5-4 | TRBD2 | TGTGCCAGCAGATCGCGGGAGATCCCCCATGAGCAGTTCTTC | CASRSREIPHEQFF
- | TRBJ2-1 | TRBV7-9 | - | TGTGCCAGCAGCTCCCCGCGGGACCTGGGGGGTGAGCAGTTCTTC | CASSSPRDLGGEQFF